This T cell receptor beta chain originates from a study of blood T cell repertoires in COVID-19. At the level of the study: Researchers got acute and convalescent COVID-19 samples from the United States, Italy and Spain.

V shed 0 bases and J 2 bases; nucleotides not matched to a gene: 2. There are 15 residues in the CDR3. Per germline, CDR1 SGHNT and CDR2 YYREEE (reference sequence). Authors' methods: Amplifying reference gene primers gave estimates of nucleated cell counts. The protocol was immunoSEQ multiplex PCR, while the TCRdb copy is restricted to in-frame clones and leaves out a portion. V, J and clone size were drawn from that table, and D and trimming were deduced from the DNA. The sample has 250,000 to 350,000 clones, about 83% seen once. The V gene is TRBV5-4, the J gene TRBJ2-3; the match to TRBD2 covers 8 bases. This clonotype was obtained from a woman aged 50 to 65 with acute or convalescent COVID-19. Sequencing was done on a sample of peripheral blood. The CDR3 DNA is TGTGCCAGCAGCTTGGTAGCGGGACTCACAGATACGCAGTATTTT. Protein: CASSLVAGLTDTQYF.